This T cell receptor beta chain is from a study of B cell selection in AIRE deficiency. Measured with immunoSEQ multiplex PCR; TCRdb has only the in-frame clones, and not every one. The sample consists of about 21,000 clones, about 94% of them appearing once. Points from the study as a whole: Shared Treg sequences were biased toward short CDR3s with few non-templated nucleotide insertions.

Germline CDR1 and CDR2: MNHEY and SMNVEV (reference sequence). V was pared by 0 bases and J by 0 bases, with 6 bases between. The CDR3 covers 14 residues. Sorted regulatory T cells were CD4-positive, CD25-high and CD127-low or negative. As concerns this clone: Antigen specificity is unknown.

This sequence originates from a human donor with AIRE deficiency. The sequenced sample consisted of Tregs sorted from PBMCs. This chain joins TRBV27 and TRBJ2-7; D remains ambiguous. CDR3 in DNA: TGTGCCAGCAGTTTATCCGTCAACTCCTACGAGCAGTACTTC. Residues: CASSLSVNSYEQYF.